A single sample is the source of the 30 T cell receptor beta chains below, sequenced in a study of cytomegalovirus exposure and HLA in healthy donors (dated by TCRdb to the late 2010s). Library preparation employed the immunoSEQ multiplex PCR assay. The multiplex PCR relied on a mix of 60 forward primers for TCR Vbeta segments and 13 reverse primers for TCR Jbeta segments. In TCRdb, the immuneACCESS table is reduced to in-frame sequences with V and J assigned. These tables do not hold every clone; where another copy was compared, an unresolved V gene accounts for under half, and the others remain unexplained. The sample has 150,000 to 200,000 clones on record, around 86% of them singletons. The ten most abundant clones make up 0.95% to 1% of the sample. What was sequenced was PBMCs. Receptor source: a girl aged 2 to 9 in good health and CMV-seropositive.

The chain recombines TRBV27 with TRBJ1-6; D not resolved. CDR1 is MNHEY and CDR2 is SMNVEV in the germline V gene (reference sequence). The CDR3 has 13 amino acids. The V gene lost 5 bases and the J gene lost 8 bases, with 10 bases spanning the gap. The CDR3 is CASSPVEDSPLHF. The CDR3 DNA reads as TGTGCCAGCAGTCCCGTTGAGGATTCACCCCTCCACTTT.

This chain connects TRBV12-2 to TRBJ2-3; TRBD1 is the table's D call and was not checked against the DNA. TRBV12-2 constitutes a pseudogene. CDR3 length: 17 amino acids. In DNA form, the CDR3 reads TGTGCAAGTCGCTTTAAGATGGACAGGGGCTGCACAGATACGCAGTATTTT. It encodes CASRFKMDRGCTDTQYF.

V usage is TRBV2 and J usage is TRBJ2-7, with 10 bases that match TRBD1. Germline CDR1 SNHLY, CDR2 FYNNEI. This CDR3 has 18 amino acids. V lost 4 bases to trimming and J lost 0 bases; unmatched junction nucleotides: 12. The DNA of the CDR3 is TGTGCCAGCAGTGTTGACAGGGGGCGCGAGGGCCTCTCCTACGAGCAGTACTTC. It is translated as CASSVDRGREGLSYEQYF.

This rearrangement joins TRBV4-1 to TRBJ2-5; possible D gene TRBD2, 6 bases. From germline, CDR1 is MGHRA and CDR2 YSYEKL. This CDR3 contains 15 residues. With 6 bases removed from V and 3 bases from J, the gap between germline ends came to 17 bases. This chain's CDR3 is CASRETWRDEETQYF. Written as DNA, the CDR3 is TGCGCCAGCAGGGAGACATGGCGGGACGAAGAGACCCAGTACTTC.

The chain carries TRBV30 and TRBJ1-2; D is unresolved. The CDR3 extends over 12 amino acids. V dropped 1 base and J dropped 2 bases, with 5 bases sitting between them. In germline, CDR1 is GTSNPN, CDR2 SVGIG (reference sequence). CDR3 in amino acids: CAWSATNYGYTF. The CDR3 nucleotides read TGTGCCTGGAGTGCGACAAACTATGGCTACACCTTC. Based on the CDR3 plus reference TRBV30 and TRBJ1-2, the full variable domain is SQTIHQWPATLVQPVGSPLSLECTVEGTSNPNLYWYRQAAGRGLQLLFYSVGIGQISSEVPQNLSASRPQDRQFILSSKKLLLSDSGFYLCAWSATNYGYTFGSGTRLTVV.

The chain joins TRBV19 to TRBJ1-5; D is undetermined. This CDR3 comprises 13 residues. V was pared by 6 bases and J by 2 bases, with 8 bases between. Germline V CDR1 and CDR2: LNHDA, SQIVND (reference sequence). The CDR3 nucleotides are TGTGCCAGTAGCCCTATGGGCAATCAGCCCCAGCATTTT. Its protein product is CASSPMGNQPQHF.

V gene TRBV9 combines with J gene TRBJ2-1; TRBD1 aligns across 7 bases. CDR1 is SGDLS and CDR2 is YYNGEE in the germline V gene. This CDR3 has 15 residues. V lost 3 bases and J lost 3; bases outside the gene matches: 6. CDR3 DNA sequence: TGTGCCAGCAGCGCCCGGGACAGCTACTACAATGAGCAGTTCTTC. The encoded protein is CASSARDSYYNEQFF.

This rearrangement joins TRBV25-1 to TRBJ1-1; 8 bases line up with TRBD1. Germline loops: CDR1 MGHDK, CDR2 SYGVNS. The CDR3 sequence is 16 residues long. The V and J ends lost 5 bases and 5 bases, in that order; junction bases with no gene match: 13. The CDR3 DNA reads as TGTGCCAGCAGTTTGCAGGGGGCGGTGGGGAAAACTGAAGCTTTCTTT. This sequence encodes CASSLQGAVGKTEAFF.

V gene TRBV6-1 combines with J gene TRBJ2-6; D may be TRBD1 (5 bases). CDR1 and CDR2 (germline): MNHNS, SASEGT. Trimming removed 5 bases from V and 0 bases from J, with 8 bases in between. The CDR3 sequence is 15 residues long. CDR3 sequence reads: CASSSDISGANVLTF. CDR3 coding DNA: TGTGCCAGCAGTTCGGACATCTCTGGGGCCAACGTCCTGACTTTC.

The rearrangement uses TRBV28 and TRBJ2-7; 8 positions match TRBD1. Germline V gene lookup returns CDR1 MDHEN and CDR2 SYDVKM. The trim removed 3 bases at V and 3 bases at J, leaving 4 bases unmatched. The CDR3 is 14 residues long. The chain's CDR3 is CASSLGQEDYEQYF. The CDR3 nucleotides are TGTGCCAGCAGTTTGGGACAGGAGGACTACGAGCAGTACTTC.

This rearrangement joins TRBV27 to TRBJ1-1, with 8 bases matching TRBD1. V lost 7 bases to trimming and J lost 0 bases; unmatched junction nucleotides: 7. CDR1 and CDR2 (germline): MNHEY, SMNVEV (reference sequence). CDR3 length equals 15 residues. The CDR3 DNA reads TGTGCCAGCAAATCCGGACAGGGTATGAACACTGAAGCTTTCTTT. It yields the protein CASKSGQGMNTEAFF.

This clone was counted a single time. The DNA of the CDR3 is TGTGCCAGCAGTTCTAGCGGGAACACAGATACGCAGTATTTT. Translated, it gives CASSSSGNTDTQYF. This chain joins TRBV6-5 and TRBJ2-3, with TRBD2 matching 9 bases. CDR1 is MNHEY and CDR2 is SVGAGI in the germline V gene. The CDR3 runs to 14 residues. J lost 2 bases, V lost 4 bases, and 1 base had no gene match.

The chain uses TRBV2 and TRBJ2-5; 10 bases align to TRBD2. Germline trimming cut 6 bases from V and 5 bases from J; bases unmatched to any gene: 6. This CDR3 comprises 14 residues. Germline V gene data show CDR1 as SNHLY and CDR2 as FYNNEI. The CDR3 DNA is TGTGCCAGCAGCCCTAGCGGGAGCGGTGAGACCCAGTACTTC. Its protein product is CASSPSGSGETQYF.

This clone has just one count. In DNA, the CDR3 is TGTGCCAGCAGCTTCGGGGGAGCGAACACCGGGGAGCTGTTTTTT. Protein sequence: CASSFGGANTGELFF. This chain joins TRBV7-2 and TRBJ2-2, with D possibly TRBD2 on 6 matching bases. Trimming removed 3 bases from V and 0 bases from J, with 8 bases in between. The CDR3 runs to 15 residues. Germline CDR1 is SGHTA and CDR2 is FQGNSA.

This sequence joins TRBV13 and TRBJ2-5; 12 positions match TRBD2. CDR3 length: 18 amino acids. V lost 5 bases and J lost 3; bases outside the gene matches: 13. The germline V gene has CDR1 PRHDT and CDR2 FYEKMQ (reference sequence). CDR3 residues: CASSTSGTSGLGKETQYF. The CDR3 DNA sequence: TGTGCCAGCAGCACGTCCGGGACTAGCGGGTTGGGAAAAGAGACCCAGTACTTC. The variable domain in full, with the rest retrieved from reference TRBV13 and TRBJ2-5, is AAGVIQSPRHLIKEKRETATLKCYPIPRHDTVYWYQQGPGQDPQFLISFYEKMQSDKGSIPDRFSAQQFSDYHSELNMSSLELGDSALYFCASSTSGTSGLGKETQYFGPGTRLLVL.

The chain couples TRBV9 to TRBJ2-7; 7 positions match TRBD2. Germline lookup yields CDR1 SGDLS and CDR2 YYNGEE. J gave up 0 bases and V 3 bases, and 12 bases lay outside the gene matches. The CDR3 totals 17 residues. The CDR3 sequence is CASSANPSSGNSYEQYF. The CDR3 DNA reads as TGTGCCAGCAGCGCAAACCCCTCGAGCGGGAACTCCTACGAGCAGTACTTC.

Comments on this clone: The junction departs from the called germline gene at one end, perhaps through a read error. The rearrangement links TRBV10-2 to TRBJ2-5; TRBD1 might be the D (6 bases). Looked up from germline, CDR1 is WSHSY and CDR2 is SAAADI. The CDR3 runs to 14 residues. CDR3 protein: CASSYRDMQEAQYF. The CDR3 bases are TGCGCCAGCAGTTACCGGGACATGCAAGAGGCCCAGTACTTC.

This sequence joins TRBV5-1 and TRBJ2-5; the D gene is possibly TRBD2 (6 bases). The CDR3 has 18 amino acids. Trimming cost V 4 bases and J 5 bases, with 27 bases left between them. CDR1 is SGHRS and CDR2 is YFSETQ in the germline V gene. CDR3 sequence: CASSNDLATQHRLETQYF. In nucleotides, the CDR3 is TGCGCCAGCAGCAATGATCTAGCGACTCAACATCGCCTCGAGACCCAGTACTTC.

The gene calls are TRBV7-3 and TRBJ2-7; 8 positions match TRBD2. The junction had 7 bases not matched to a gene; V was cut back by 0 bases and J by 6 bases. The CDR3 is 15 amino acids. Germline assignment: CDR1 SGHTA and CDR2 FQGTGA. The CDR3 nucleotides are TGTGCCAGCAGCTTAACCGGGAGGGCTTCGGGCGAGCAGTACTTC. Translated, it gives CASSLTGRASGEQYF.

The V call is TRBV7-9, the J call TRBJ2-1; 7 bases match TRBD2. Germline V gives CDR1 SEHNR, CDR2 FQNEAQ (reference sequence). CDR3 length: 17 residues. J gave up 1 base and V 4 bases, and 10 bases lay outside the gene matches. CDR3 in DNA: TGTGCCAGCAGCTCCGGAGGCGGGAGAAGGTCCTACAATGAGCAGTTCTTC. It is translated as CASSSGGGRRSYNEQFF.

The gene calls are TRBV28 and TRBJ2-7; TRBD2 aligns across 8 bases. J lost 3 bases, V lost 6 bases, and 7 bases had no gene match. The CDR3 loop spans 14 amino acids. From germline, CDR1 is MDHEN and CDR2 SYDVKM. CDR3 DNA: TGTGCCAGCAGCTCGGGGGGGGTCGGCTACGAGCAGTACTTC. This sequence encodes CASSSGGVGYEQYF.

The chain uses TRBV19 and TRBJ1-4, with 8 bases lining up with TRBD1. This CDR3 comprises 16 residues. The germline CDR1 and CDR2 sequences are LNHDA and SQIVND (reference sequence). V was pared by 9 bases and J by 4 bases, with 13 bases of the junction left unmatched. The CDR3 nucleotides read TGTGCCAGCCCCCCGGGACAGGCGGGGATTAATGAAAAACTGTTTTTT. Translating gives CASPPGQAGINEKLFF. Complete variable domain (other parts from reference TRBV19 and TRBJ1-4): DGGITQSPKYLFRKEGQNVTLSCEQNLNHDAMYWYRQDPGQGLRLIYYSQIVNDFQKGDIAEGYSVSREKKESFPLTVTSAQKNPTAFYLCASPPGQAGINEKLFFGSGTQLSVL.

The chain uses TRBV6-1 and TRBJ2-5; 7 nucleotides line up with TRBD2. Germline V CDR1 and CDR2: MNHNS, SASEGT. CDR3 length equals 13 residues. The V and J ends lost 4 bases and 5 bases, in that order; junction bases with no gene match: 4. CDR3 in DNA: TGTGCCAGCAGTGGGGGACTAAGGGAGACCCAGTACTTC. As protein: CASSGGLRETQYF.

CDR3 sequence reads: CASSPQYRGYAFF. CDR3 nucleotide sequence: TGTGCCAGCTCACCACAGTACAGAGGGTACGCTTTCTTT. The V call is TRBV18, the J call TRBJ1-1; D gene unclear. CDR1 and CDR2 (germline): KGHSH, LQKENI. The CDR3 consists of 13 residues. V lost 1 base and J 11 bases, leaving 14 bases between the germline ends.

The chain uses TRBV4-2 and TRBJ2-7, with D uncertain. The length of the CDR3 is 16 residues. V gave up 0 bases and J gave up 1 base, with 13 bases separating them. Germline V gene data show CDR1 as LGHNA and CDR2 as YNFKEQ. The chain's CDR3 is CASSQDRGTPSYEQYF. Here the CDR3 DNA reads TGTGCCAGCAGCCAAGATAGAGGAACCCCTTCCTACGAGCAGTACTTC.

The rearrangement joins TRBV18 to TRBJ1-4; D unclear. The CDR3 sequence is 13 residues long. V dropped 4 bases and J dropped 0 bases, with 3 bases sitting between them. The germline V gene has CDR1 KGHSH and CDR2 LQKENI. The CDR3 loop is CASSLTTNEKLFF. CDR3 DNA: TGTGCCAGCTCACTAACAACTAATGAAAAACTGTTTTTT.

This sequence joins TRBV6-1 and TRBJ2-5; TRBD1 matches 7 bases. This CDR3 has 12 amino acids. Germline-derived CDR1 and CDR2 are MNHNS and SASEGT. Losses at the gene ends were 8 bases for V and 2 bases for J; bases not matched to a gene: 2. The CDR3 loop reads CASGTVQETQYF. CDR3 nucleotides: TGTGCCAGCGGGACAGTTCAAGAGACCCAGTACTTC.

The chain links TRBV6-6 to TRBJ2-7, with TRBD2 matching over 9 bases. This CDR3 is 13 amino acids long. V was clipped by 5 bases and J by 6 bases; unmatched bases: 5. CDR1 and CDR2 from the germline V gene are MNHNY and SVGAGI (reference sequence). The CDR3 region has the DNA TGTGCCAGCAGTATCAGCGGGAGGTTCGAGCAGTACTTC. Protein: CASSISGRFEQYF.

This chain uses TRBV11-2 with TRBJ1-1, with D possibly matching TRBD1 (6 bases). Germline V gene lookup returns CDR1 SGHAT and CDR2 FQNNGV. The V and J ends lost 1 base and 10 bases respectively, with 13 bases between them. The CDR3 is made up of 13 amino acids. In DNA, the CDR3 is TGTGCCAGCAGCTTAGGACAGGTCACCGGAGCTTTCTTT. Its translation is CASSLGQVTGAFF.

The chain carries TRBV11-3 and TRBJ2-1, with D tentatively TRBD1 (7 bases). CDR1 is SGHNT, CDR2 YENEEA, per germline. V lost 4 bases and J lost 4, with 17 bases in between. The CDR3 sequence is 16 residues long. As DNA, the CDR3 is TGTGCCAGCAGCTCGCAGGGGGGAGTGGGGTACAATGAGCAGTTCTTC. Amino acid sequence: CASSSQGGVGYNEQFF.